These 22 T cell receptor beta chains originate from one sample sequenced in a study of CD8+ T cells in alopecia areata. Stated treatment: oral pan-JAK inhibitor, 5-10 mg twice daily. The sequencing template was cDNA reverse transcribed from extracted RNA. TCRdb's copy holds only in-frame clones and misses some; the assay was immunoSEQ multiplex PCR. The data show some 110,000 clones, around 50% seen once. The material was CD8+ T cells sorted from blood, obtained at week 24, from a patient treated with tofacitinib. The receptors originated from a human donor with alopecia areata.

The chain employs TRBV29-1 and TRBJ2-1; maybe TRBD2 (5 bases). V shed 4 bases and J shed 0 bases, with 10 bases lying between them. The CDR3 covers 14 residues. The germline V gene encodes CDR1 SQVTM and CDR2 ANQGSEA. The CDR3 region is CSVVWESSYNEQFF. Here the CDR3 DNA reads TGCAGCGTTGTTTGGGAGAGCTCCTACAATGAGCAGTTCTTC.

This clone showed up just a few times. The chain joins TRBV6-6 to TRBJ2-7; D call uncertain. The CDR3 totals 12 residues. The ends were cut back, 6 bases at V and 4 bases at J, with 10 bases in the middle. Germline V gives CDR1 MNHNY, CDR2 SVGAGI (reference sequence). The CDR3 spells CASRPTRYEQYF. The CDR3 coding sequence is TGTGCCAGCAGACCTACAAGGTACGAGCAGTACTTC.

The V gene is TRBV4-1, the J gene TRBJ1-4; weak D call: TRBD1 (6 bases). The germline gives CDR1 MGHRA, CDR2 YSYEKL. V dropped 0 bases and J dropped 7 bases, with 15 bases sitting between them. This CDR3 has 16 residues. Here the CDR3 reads CASSQEEGQRREKLFF. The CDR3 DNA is TGCGCCAGCAGCCAAGAAGAAGGACAGAGGCGTGAAAAACTGTTTTTT.

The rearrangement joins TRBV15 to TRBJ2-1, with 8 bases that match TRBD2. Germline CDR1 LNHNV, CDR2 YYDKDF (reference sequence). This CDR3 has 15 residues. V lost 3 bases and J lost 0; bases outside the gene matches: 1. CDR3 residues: CATSSLAGSYNEQFF. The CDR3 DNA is TGTGCCACCAGCAGTCTAGCGGGCTCCTACAATGAGCAGTTCTTC. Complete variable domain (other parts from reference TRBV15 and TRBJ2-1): DAMVIQNPRYQVTQFGKPVTLSCSQTLNHNVMYWYQQKSSQAPKLLFHYYDKDFNNEADTPDNFQSRRPNTSFCFLDIRSPGLGDTAMYLCATSSLAGSYNEQFFGPGTRLTVL.

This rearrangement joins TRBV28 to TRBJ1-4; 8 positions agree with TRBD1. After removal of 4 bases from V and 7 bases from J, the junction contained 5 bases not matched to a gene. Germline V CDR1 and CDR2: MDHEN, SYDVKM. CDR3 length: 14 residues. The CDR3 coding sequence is TGTGCCAGCAGTTCGGACAGGGAAGGTGAAAAACTGTTTTTT. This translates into CASSSDREGEKLFF.

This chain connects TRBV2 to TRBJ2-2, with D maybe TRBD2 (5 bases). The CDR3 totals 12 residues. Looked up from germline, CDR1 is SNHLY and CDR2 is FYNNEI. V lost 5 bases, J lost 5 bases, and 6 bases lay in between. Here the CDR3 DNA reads TGTGCCAGCAGTCGAGGGACCGGGGAGCTGTTTTTT. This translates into CASSRGTGELFF. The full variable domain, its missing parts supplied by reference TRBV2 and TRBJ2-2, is EPEVTQTPSHQVTQMGQEVILRCVPISNHLYFYWYRQILGQKVEFLVSFYNNEISEKSEIFDDQFSVERPDGSNFTLKIRSTKLEDSAMYFCASSRGTGELFFGEGSRLTVL.

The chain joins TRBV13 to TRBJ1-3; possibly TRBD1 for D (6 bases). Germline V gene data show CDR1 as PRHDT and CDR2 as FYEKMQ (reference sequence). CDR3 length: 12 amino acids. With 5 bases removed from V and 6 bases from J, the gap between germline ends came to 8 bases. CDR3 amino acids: CASSGQLNTIYF. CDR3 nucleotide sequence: TGTGCCAGCAGCGGACAGTTAAACACCATATATTTT. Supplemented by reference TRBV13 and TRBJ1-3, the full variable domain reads AAGVIQSPRHLIKEKRETATLKCYPIPRHDTVYWYQQGPGQDPQFLISFYEKMQSDKGSIPDRFSAQQFSDYHSELNMSSLELGDSALYFCASSGQLNTIYFGEGSWLTVV.

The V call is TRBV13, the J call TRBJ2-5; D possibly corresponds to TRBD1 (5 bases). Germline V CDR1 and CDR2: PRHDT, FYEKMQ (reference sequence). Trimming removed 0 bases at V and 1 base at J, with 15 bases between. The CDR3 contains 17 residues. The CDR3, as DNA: TGTGCCAGCAGCTTAGGGGGTTTTACAGGATCCCAAGAGACCCAGTACTTC. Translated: CASSLGGFTGSQETQYF.

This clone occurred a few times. The DNA of the CDR3 is TGTGCCAGCAGTGAAGCGGATAGCGGGGCCTACGAGCAGTACTTC. This codes for CASSEADSGAYEQYF. The rearrangement joins TRBV6-1 to TRBJ2-7; TRBD2 matches at 8 bases. CDR1 MNHNS and CDR2 SASEGT come from the germline V gene. V gave up 0 bases and J gave up 2 bases; unmatched junction bases: 3. CDR3 length: 15 residues.

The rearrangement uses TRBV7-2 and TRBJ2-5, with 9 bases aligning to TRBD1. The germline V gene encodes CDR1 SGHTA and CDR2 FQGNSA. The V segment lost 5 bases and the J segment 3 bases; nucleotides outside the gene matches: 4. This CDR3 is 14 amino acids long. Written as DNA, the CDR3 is TGTGCCAGCAGCCCAGGGACAGGGAAAGAGACCCAGTACTTC. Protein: CASSPGTGKETQYF. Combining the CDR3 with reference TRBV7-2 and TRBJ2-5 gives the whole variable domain GAGVSQSPSNKVTEKGKDVELRCDPISGHTALYWYRQSLGQGLEFLIYFQGNSAPDKSGLPSDRFSAERTGGSVSTLTIQRTQQEDSAVYLCASSPGTGKETQYFGPGTRLLVL.

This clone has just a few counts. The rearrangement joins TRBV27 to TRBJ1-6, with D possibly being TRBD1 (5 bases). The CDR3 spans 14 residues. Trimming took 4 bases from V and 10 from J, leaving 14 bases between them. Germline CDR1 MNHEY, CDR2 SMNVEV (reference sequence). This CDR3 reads CASSSQGDFSPLHF. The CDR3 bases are TGTGCCAGCAGTTCGCAAGGGGACTTCTCACCCCTCCACTTT.

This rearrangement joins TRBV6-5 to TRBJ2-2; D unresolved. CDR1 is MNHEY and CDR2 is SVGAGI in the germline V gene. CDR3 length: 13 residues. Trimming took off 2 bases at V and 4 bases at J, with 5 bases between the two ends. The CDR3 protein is CASSYGPTGELFF. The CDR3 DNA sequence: TGTGCCAGCAGTTACGGGCCCACCGGGGAGCTGTTTTTT.

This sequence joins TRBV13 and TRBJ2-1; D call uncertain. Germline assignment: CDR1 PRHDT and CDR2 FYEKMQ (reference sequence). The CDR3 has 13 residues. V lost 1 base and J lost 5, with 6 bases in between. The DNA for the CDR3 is TGTGCCAGCAGCTTAGAGAGACACAATGAGCAGTTCTTC. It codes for CASSLERHNEQFF.

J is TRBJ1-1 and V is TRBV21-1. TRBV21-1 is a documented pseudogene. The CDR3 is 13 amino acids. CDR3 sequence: CARGYWRHEEAFF. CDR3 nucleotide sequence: TGTGCCAGGGGGTATTGGCGGCATGAAGAAGCTTTCTTT.

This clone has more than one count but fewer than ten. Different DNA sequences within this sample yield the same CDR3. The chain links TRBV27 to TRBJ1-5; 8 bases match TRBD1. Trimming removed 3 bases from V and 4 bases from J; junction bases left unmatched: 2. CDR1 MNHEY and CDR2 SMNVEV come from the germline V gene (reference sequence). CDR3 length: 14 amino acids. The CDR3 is CASSFGTGNQPQHF. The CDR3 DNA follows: TGTGCCAGCAGTTTTGGGACAGGTAATCAGCCCCAGCATTTT.

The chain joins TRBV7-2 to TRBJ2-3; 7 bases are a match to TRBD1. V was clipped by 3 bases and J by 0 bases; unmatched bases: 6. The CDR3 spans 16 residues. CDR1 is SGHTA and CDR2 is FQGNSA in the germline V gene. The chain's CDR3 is CASSFVQGPSTDTQYF. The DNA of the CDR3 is TGTGCCAGCAGCTTCGTACAGGGGCCTAGCACAGATACGCAGTATTTT.

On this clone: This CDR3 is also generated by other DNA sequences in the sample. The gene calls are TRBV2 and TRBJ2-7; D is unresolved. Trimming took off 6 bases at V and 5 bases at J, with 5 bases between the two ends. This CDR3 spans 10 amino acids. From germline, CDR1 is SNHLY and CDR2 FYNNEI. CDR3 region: CASSVNEQYF. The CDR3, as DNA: TGTGCCAGCAGCGTAAACGAGCAGTACTTC.

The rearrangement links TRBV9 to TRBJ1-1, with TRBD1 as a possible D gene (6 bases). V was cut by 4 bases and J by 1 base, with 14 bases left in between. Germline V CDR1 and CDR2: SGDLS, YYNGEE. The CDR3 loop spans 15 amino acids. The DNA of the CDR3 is TGTGCCAGCAGCCCGCGGGGGGGACAGAACACTGAAGCTTTCTTT. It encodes CASSPRGGQNTEAFF.

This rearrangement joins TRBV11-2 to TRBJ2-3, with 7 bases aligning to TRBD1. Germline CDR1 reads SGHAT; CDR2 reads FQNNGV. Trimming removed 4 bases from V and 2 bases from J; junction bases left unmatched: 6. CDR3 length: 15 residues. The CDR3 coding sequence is TGTGCCAGCAGCTCGTCGGGACAGATCACAGATACGCAGTATTTT. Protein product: CASSSSGQITDTQYF.

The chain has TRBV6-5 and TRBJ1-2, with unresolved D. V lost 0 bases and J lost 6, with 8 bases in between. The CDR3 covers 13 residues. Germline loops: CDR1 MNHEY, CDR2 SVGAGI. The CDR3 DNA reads TGTGCCAGCAGTTACTCGGCCAAGGATGGCTACACCTTC. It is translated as CASSYSAKDGYTF.

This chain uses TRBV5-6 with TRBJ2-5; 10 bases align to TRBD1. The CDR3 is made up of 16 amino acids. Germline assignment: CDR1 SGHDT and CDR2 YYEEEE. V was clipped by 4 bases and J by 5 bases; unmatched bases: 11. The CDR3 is CASSVLGTGVEETQYF. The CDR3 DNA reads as TGTGCCAGCAGCGTTTTAGGGACAGGGGTCGAGGAGACCCAGTACTTC.

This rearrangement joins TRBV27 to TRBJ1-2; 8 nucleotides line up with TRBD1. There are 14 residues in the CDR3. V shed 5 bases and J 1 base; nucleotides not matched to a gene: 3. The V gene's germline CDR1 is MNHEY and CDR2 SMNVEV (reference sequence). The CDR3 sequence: CASSPTGVNYGYTF. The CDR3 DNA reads TGTGCCAGCAGTCCGACAGGGGTTAACTATGGCTACACCTTC.